The clone carrying this T cell receptor (beta chain) was counted only a few times. The data were taken from a study of identical twins. From the 5' RACE reads, TCRdb called clonotypes with MiXCR, one entry per CDR3 protein. The sample has 750,000 to 950,000 distinct CDR3 sequences; roughly 12% are singletons. This CDR3 is built from 18 residues. The ends lost 7 bases at V and 0 bases at J; junction bases unmatched: 15. Germline V CDR1 and CDR2: KGHDR, SFDVKD. The same data also contributed to another study, on yellow fever vaccine responses in identical twins.

This chain uses TRBV24-1 with TRBJ2-3, with 7 positions matching TRBD2. The receptor's source is a woman aged 18-29 years in good health. The sequenced material came from PBMCs. CDR3: CATSSQRAGVTSTDTQYF. In DNA, the CDR3 is TGTGCCACCAGCTCGCAGCGGGCGGGGGTTACTAGCACAGATACGCAGTATTTT.